Shown below are 30 T cell receptor beta chains from a single sample sequenced in a study of T cell responses to AZD1222 COVID-19 vaccine (TCRdb year 2021). Library preparation used the immunoSEQ multiplex PCR assay. TCRdb re-hosts the immuneACCESS table, in-frame sequences only. Its copies lack some clones; in the studies checked, an unresolved V gene accounts for under half of them, and the cause for the rest is not known. Present in this sample are over 85,000 clones, 88% of which were seen just once. The top ten clones comprise 1.6% of the sample. Interpreted using the paper, the time point label stands for: baseline before first vaccination. The material was peripheral blood, obtained on day 0 of AZD1222 vaccination. The source of these receptors is an adult in good health.

The J gene is TRBJ2-2, the V gene TRBV24-1; unclear D gene. Germline V gene lookup returns CDR1 KGHDR and CDR2 SFDVKD. Deletions cut 4 bases from V and 1 base from J, with 9 bases between. The CDR3 is made up of 15 amino acids. The CDR3 DNA reads TGTGCCACCAGTGACCCCGGGCGGAACACCGGGGAGCTGTTTTTT. Its translation is CATSDPGRNTGELFF.

V and J are TRBV4-1 and TRBJ2-2; D is unresolved. V was shortened by 0 bases and J by 5 bases, with 13 bases between the two germline ends. Per the germline V gene, CDR1 is MGHRA and CDR2 is YSYEKL. The CDR3 length is 16 residues. The CDR3 DNA is TGCGCCAGCAGCCAAGATCGGCCTTTGGGAACCGGGGAGCTGTTTTTT. This translates into CASSQDRPLGTGELFF.

This clone showed up just once. The genes are TRBV12-5 and TRBJ2-2, with 7 nucleotides matching TRBD1. Losses at the gene ends were 1 base for V and 7 bases for J; bases not matched to a gene: 3. The CDR3 totals 14 residues. Germline CDR1 reads LGHNT; CDR2 reads FRNRAP. The CDR3 loop reads CASGLGQGSGELFF. The CDR3 nucleotides are TGTGCTAGTGGTTTGGGACAGGGAAGCGGGGAGCTGTTTTTT.

In DNA, the CDR3 is TGTGCTAGTGCCGCGGGGGGCCTCAGGGGCGGACTAGCTGGCTACACCTTC. It is translated as CASAAGGLRGGLAGYTF. The gene calls are TRBV12-5 and TRBJ1-2, with a tentative D call TRBD1 (6 bases). Trimming removed 7 bases from V and 7 bases from J, with 28 bases in between. The CDR3 runs 17 residues. CDR1 and CDR2 from the germline V gene are LGHNT and FRNRAP.

V gene TRBV19 combines with J gene TRBJ1-2, with 7 bases fitting TRBD1. The junction had 13 bases not matched to a gene; V was cut back by 5 bases and J by 4 bases. CDR1 LNHDA and CDR2 SQIVND come from the germline V gene (reference sequence). The CDR3 sequence is 16 residues long. The CDR3: CASSLSGGNPGYGYTF. DNA of the CDR3: TGTGCCAGTAGTTTGTCAGGGGGTAATCCGGGCTATGGCTACACCTTC.

The V call is TRBV18, the J call TRBJ2-3, with D perhaps matching TRBD2 (6 bases). CDR1 and CDR2 (germline): KGHSH, LQKENI. CDR3 length: 15 amino acids. Trimming left V 4 bases short and J 4 bases short, with 15 bases between. The CDR3 sequence: CASSRIAGGADTQYF. DNA of the CDR3: TGTGCCAGCTCACGAATAGCCGGCGGGGCAGATACGCAGTATTTT.

In its sample, this clone was seen once. The chain carries TRBV5-5 and TRBJ1-1; D possibly corresponds to TRBD1 (5 bases). With 4 bases removed from V and 3 bases from J, the gap between germline ends came to 13 bases. Germline CDR1 and CDR2: SGHKS and YYEKEE (reference sequence). The CDR3 covers 14 residues. DNA for the CDR3: TGTGCCAGCAGCAGCAGGGTTTCGTACACTGAAGCTTTCTTT. Amino acids: CASSSRVSYTEAFF.

V and J are TRBV29-1 and TRBJ2-3; D not resolved. Germline CDR1 reads SQVTM; CDR2 reads ANQGSEA. V lost 2 bases, J lost 3 bases, and 15 bases lay in between. This CDR3 spans 15 amino acids. The CDR3 is CSVELQGVGTDTQYF. DNA for the CDR3: TGCAGCGTTGAATTACAAGGAGTTGGGACAGATACGCAGTATTTT.

This chain joins TRBV30 and TRBJ2-3; tentatively, D is TRBD2 (6 bases). This CDR3 has 14 residues. V was trimmed by 0 bases and J by 2 bases, leaving 9 bases between them. CDR1 is GTSNPN and CDR2 is SVGIG in the germline V gene (reference sequence). This CDR3 reads CAWSVGGSTDTQYF. The CDR3 DNA sequence: TGTGCCTGGAGTGTGGGGGGATCCACAGATACGCAGTATTTT.

The CDR3 coding sequence is TGCGCCAGCAGCCAACCCGCGAATACAAAGGGGGGCCAGTACTTC. This sequence encodes CASSQPANTKGGQYF. The rearrangement uses TRBV4-1 and TRBJ2-5; D possibly matches TRBD1 or TRBD2 (6 bases each). Germline CDR1 is MGHRA and CDR2 is YSYEKL. The CDR3 consists of 15 residues. Trimming left V 2 bases short and J 10 bases short, with 20 bases between.

The V and J genes are TRBV5-4 and TRBJ1-6, with 10 bases fitting TRBD1. Germline trimming cut 6 bases from V and 8 bases from J; bases unmatched to any gene: 5. Germline CDR1 is SGHNT and CDR2 is YYREEE (reference sequence). This CDR3 is built from 14 residues. The CDR3 loop is CASTSGTGDSPLHF. The CDR3 DNA reads TGTGCCAGCACCTCCGGGACAGGGGATTCACCCCTCCACTTT.

The rearrangement uses TRBV6-2 or TRBV6-3 and TRBJ1-2; 10 nucleotides agree with TRBD1. Trimming removed 6 bases from V and 6 bases from J; junction bases left unmatched: 7. The germline gives CDR1 MNHEY, CDR2 SVGEGT. This CDR3 has 14 residues. For the CDR3, the DNA is TGTGCCAGCAGCCGGGGACAGGGGCGGCATGGCTACACCTTC. This encodes CASSRGQGRHGYTF.

This chain uses TRBV11-2 with TRBJ1-4, with TRBD1 as a possible D gene (5 bases). From germline, CDR1 is SGHAT and CDR2 FQNNGV. Trimming left V 6 bases short and J 0 bases short, with 14 bases between. This CDR3 spans 16 amino acids. As DNA, the CDR3 is TGTGCCAGCAGTCGCTCATGGACAACAACTAATGAAAAACTGTTTTTT. Encoded protein: CASSRSWTTTNEKLFF. Supplemented by reference TRBV11-2 and TRBJ1-4, the full variable domain reads EAGVAQSPRYKIIEKRQSVAFWCNPISGHATLYWYQQILGQGPKLLIQFQNNGVVDDSQLPKDRFSAERLKGVDSTLKIQPAKLEDSAVYLCASSRSWTTTNEKLFFGSGTQLSVL.

The genes are TRBV11-2 and TRBJ2-5; TRBD1 matches 8 bases. The germline V gene has CDR1 SGHAT and CDR2 FQNNGV. The CDR3 is 16 amino acids. V trimming: 4 bases; J trimming: 5 bases; junction bases outside the gene matches: 12. In DNA, the CDR3 is TGTGCCAGCAGCTCGAGGGGGGCAGGGGGCGGCGAGACCCAGTACTTC. Its translation: CASSSRGAGGGETQYF.

V and J are TRBV19 and TRBJ1-1; tentatively, D is TRBD1 (5 bases). Germline CDR1 LNHDA, CDR2 SQIVND (reference sequence). V was cut by 5 bases and J by 5 bases, with 21 bases left in between. This CDR3 has 16 residues. The CDR3 spells CASSPPGLSGGTEAFF. The CDR3 bases are TGTGCCAGTAGTCCCCCGGGGCTCTCCGGGGGGACTGAAGCTTTCTTT.

The chain joins TRBV11-2 to TRBJ1-1; D remains ambiguous. The ends were cut back, 3 bases at V and 5 bases at J, with 10 bases in the middle. This CDR3 contains 13 residues. Germline V lookup: CDR1 SGHAT, CDR2 FQNNGV. The CDR3 DNA reads as TGTGCCAGCAGCTTGGTGGTAGCGACTGAAGCTTTCTTT. This sequence encodes CASSLVVATEAFF.

The chain couples TRBV19 to TRBJ1-1; TRBD1 might be the D (6 bases). Germline loops: CDR1 LNHDA, CDR2 SQIVND (reference sequence). The CDR3 loop spans 15 amino acids. Trimming left V 7 bases short and J 6 bases short, with 21 bases between. CDR3 in amino acids: CASIYTRTDSAEAFF. CDR3 bases: TGTGCCAGTATCTATACTCGGACAGATTCGGCTGAAGCTTTCTTT.

DNA of the CDR3: TGTGCCAGCTCACCTCCGAGGAGCAGGAGCTTGGATGGCTACACCTTC. Amino acid sequence: CASSPPRSRSLDGYTF. V is TRBV18 and J is TRBJ1-2; D gene ambiguous. Germline-derived CDR1 and CDR2 are KGHSH and LQKENI. Deletions cut 3 bases from V and 6 bases from J, with 20 bases between. This CDR3 region has 16 residues.

V and J are TRBV11-2 and TRBJ1-4; 7 bases map to TRBD1. The junction had 7 bases not matched to a gene; V was cut back by 1 base and J by 5 bases. The CDR3 contains 16 residues. Germline-derived CDR1 and CDR2 are SGHAT and FQNNGV. The CDR3 bases are TGTGCCAGCAGCTTAGCAATGGGACAGACAAATGAAAAACTGTTTTTT. It specifies CASSLAMGQTNEKLFF. The full variable domain, completed using reference TRBV11-2 and TRBJ1-4, is EAGVAQSPRYKIIEKRQSVAFWCNPISGHATLYWYQQILGQGPKLLIQFQNNGVVDDSQLPKDRFSAERLKGVDSTLKIQPAKLEDSAVYLCASSLAMGQTNEKLFFGSGTQLSVL.

V usage is TRBV4-1 and J usage is TRBJ1-5; D is ambiguous. CDR1 is MGHRA, CDR2 YSYEKL, per germline. The V and J ends lost 4 bases and 4 bases respectively, with 8 bases between them. The CDR3 contains 13 residues. CDR3 amino acids: CASSPVENQPQHF. DNA for the CDR3: TGCGCCAGCAGCCCGGTTGAGAATCAGCCCCAGCATTTT.

The chain uses TRBV9 and TRBJ1-1; 10 nucleotides match TRBD1. Trimming removed 3 bases from V and 6 bases from J; junction bases left unmatched: 11. This CDR3 contains 16 residues. Germline loops: CDR1 SGDLS, CDR2 YYNGEE. The CDR3 DNA reads TGTGCCAGCAGCGAGCCCCGGGACAGGGGAGGCGCTGAAGCTTTCTTT. Encoded protein: CASSEPRDRGGAEAFF. The full variable domain, its missing parts supplied by reference TRBV9 and TRBJ1-1, is DSGVTQTPKHLITATGQRVTLRCSPRSGDLSVYWYQQSLDQGLQFLIQYYNGEERAKGNILERFSAQQFPDLHSELNLSSLELGDSALYFCASSEPRDRGGAEAFFGQGTRLTVV.

The chain uses TRBV4-1 and TRBJ1-1; no clear D gene. Germline lookup yields CDR1 MGHRA and CDR2 YSYEKL. V dropped 1 base and J dropped 4 bases, with 10 bases sitting between them. The CDR3 length is 14 residues. For the CDR3, the DNA is TGCGCCAGCAGCCAAGCGAGACTTCTCACTGAAGCTTTCTTT. Translated: CASSQARLLTEAFF.

This clone was recorded a few times. This chain joins TRBV6-5 and TRBJ1-1; tentative D call: TRBD1 (5 bases). CDR1 and CDR2 (germline): MNHEY, SVGAGI. The V end lost 7 bases, the J end lost 1 base, and 10 bases lay between the germline ends. This CDR3 is 13 amino acids long. This chain's CDR3 is CASKDTGNTEAFF. Written as DNA, the CDR3 is TGTGCCAGCAAAGATACAGGGAACACTGAAGCTTTCTTT.

This chain links TRBV7-9 with TRBJ1-1; a weak D match, TRBD1 (5 bases). V lost 4 bases to trimming and J lost 1 base, with 7 bases between them. Germline V lookup: CDR1 SEHNR, CDR2 FQNEAQ (reference sequence). This CDR3 has 13 amino acids. CDR3 in amino acids: CASSSGKNTEAFF. CDR3 in DNA: TGTGCCAGCAGCTCAGGGAAGAACACTGAAGCTTTCTTT.

The chain recombines TRBV2 with TRBJ2-1; the D gene is possibly TRBD1 (5 bases). The CDR3 spans 14 residues. The germline V and J ends were trimmed by 5 bases and 6 bases, with 14 bases remaining between them. In germline, CDR1 is SNHLY, CDR2 FYNNEI. CDR3 region: CASSWGLEGNEQFF. The DNA for the CDR3 is TGTGCCAGCAGTTGGGGCCTCGAAGGCAATGAGCAGTTCTTC.

This chain joins TRBV12-3 or TRBV12-4 and TRBJ1-5; D not certain. The CDR3 extends over 13 amino acids. Trimming stripped 7 bases from V and 3 bases from J, with 10 bases between. The CDR3 loop reads CASTMTLNQPQHF. CDR3 bases: TGTGCCAGCACAATGACGCTCAATCAGCCCCAGCATTTT.

The V and J genes are TRBV18 and TRBJ1-1; TRBD1 might be the D (6 bases). Germline CDR1 and CDR2: KGHSH and LQKENI. Trimming removed 8 bases from V and 2 bases from J, with 12 bases in between. This CDR3 region has 13 residues. CDR3 residues: CASTHGTNTEAFF. CDR3 sequence (DNA): TGTGCCAGCACCCACGGGACAAACACTGAAGCTTTCTTT.

The V gene is TRBV19, the J gene TRBJ2-7, with TRBD1 identical over 8 bases. The CDR3 has 15 residues. CDR1 and CDR2 (germline): LNHDA, SQIVND (reference sequence). V was clipped by 8 bases and J by 6 bases; unmatched bases: 15. The CDR3 DNA is TGTGCCAGTGGTTCAGGCGGACAGGGTAAGGCCGAGCAGTACTTC. This gives the protein CASGSGGQGKAEQYF.

CDR3 region: CASSEGARGTQYF. CDR3 bases: TGCGCCAGCAGTGAGGGGGCGAGGGGGACCCAGTACTTC. The chain is built from TRBV10-2 and TRBJ2-5, with D perhaps given as TRBD1 or TRBD2 (5 bases each). The CDR3 runs 13 residues. V lost 2 bases to trimming and J lost 7 bases, with 11 bases between them. Germline CDR1 WSHSY, CDR2 SAAADI.

The rearrangement uses TRBV24-1 and TRBJ1-2, with D maybe TRBD1 (6 bases). Per the germline V gene, CDR1 is KGHDR and CDR2 is SFDVKD. The length of the CDR3 is 13 residues. Between the trimmed V and J ends, which lost 4 bases and 6 bases, there was a span of 11 bases. In DNA, the CDR3 is TGTGCCACCAGTGACCCCTGGACAGATGGCTACACCTTC. Translation gives CATSDPWTDGYTF.